This T cell receptor beta chain was captured by sequencing in a study of T cell responses to AZD1222 COVID-19 vaccine. The study, taken as a whole, reports: Donors in the cohort were predominantly white British and more often female, and clonal diversity was possibly underestimated. Epitopes outside B.1.351 and B.1.1.7 mutated regions reportedly drew nearly half of spike TCRs. Without day 14 samples, only post-peak T cell repertoires were studied.

The assay was immunoSEQ multiplex PCR, and TCRdb's table has in-frame clones only and misses some. The sample carries 95,000 to 150,000 clones, 85% to 90% recorded once. This clone was observed a handful of times. The target antigen is unknown. This CDR3 has 12 residues. V was cut by 5 bases and J by 8 bases, with 13 bases left in between. Germline-derived CDR1 and CDR2 are MNHEY and SVGAGI. This sequence originates from an adult in good health. This sample comprised peripheral blood, obtained on day 0 of AZD1222 vaccination. This rearrangement joins TRBV6-5 to TRBJ2-7; a weak D match, TRBD1 (6 bases). CDR3: CASSPTGFKQYF. For the CDR3, the DNA is TGTGCCAGCAGTCCTACAGGGTTTAAGCAGTACTTC.